This T cell receptor beta chain was captured by sequencing in a study of regulatory T cells in long-lasting Graves disease. This CDR3 is 13 amino acids long. Deletions cut 5 bases from V and 6 bases from J, with 11 bases between. CDR1 SNHLY and CDR2 FYNNEI come from the germline V gene. In this sample, this clonotype turned up many times. According to the study, TCR beta libraries were built with iRepertoire HTBI primers and CDR3-region Arm-PCR. A single record per CDR3 protein comes from TCRdb applying MiXCR to the multiplex PCR reads. Of hundreds of thousands of distinct CDR3 sequences in the sample, 16% were seen once. Time point in this sample: newly diagnosed GD, antithyroid drugs for less than 3 months. With RNA extracted from PBMCs as input, the TCR library was made. This sample also belongs to another study, concerning T cells in Graves' hyperthyroidism and ophthalmopathy.

The source was peripheral blood mononuclear cells (PBMCs), collected at new diagnosis, from a patient treated with antithyroid drugs. The chain recombines TRBV2 with TRBJ1-5; tentative D call: TRBD1 (5 bases). The sequence was collected from a woman in her twenties or thirties with Graves disease. DNA of the CDR3: TGTGCCAGCAGTCGGGACGCCGCTCAGCCCCAGCATTTT. It is translated as CASSRDAAQPQHF.